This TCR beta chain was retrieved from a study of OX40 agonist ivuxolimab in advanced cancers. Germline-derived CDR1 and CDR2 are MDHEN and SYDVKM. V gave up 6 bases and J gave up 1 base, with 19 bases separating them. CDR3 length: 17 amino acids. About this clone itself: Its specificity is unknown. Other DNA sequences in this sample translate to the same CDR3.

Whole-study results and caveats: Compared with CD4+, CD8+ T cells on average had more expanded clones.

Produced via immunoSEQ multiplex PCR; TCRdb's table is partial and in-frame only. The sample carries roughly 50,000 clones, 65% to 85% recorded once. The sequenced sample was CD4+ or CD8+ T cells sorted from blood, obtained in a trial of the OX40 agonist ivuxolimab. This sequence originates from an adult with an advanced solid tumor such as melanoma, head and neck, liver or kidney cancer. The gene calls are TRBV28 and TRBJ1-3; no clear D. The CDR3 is CASSLIPYSGSGNTIYF. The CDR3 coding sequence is TGTGCCAGCAGCTTGATACCATACTCTGGGTCTGGAAACACCATATATTTT.